What follows are 19 T cell receptor beta chains derived from one specimen sequenced in a study of blood T cell repertoires in COVID-19. Clones were sequenced by immunoSEQ multiplex PCR, and TCRdb holds only the in-frame ones, with some missing. The sample contains 50,000 to 75,000 clones, around 92% of which appear only once. The specimen was peripheral blood. These receptors all stem from a man aged 45-65 years with active COVID-19.

V gene TRBV3-1 (or the pseudogene TRBV3-2) combines with J gene TRBJ1-2; tentative D call: TRBD1 (6 bases). V lost 7 bases to trimming and J lost 8 bases, with 17 bases between them. CDR3 length equals 13 residues. Germline CDR1 is LGHDT and CDR2 is YNNKEL (reference sequence). The CDR3 DNA is TGTGCCAGCACCTGGCGGGGGGGCGGCGGCTACACCTTC. Translated, it gives CASTWRGGGGYTF.

This clone has only one observation. The chain combines TRBV25-1 with TRBJ1-6; D perhaps matches TRBD1 (6 bases). Looked up from germline, CDR1 is MGHDK and CDR2 is SYGVNS. Trimming took off 1 base at V and 10 bases at J, with 14 bases between the two ends. The CDR3 consists of 15 residues. The CDR3 nucleotides are TGTGCCAGCAGTGAATCGACAGGATGGGGCTCACCCCTCCACTTT. Its protein is CASSESTGWGSPLHF.

The chain is built from TRBV6-5 and TRBJ1-1; 8 bases are a match to TRBD1. The CDR3 extends over 14 amino acids. Looked up from germline, CDR1 is MNHEY and CDR2 is SVGAGI. The V segment lost 7 bases and the J segment 5 bases; nucleotides outside the gene matches: 9. The CDR3 bases are TGTGCCAGCACCTTTGGGACAGGAAGTACTGAAGCTTTCTTT. As protein: CASTFGTGSTEAFF.

Regarding this clone: The sample holds other DNA sequences that translate to the same CDR3. The chain is built from TRBV5-1 and TRBJ1-6; 8 bases agree with TRBD1. The CDR3 contains 14 residues. V was pared by 2 bases and J by 8 bases, with 3 bases of the junction left unmatched. Germline CDR1 SGHRS, CDR2 YFSETQ. The DNA for the CDR3 is TGCGCCAGCAGCTTCGGACAGGGAGATTCACCCCTCCACTTT. Encoded protein: CASSFGQGDSPLHF.

The chain is built from TRBV5-1 and TRBJ2-7, with D possibly being TRBD2 (5 bases). The germline CDR1 and CDR2 sequences are SGHRS and YFSETQ. The CDR3 is 15 amino acids. Deletions cut 0 bases from V and 2 bases from J, with 12 bases between. This CDR3 is CASSLVKVGTYEQYF. The CDR3 DNA is TGCGCCAGCAGCTTGGTAAAGGTCGGGACCTACGAGCAGTACTTC.

The chain uses TRBV28 and TRBJ2-3; D call uncertain. There are 14 residues in the CDR3. Trimming shortened V by 2 bases and J by 6 bases, and 12 bases separated the two germline ends. Germline V CDR1 and CDR2: MDHEN, SYDVKM. In DNA form, the CDR3 reads TGTGCCAGCAGTTTACAGAGATCGAGGGATACGCAGTATTTT. It translates to CASSLQRSRDTQYF.

V gene TRBV7-2 combines with J gene TRBJ1-3; unclear D gene. Germline CDR1 reads SGHTA; CDR2 reads FQGNSA. This CDR3 spans 14 amino acids. The V and J ends lost 1 base and 3 bases respectively, with 7 bases between them. As DNA, the CDR3 is TGTGCCAGCAGCTTAGTGGCAGATGGAAACACCATATATTTT. The encoded protein is CASSLVADGNTIYF.

V usage is TRBV3-1 (or the pseudogene TRBV3-2) and J usage is TRBJ2-7, with a possible D match to TRBD2 (5 bases). Looked up from germline, CDR1 is LGHDT and CDR2 is YNNKEL (reference sequence). The CDR3 sequence is 11 residues long. The V gene lost 10 bases and the J gene lost 3 bases, with 10 bases spanning the gap. The CDR3: CAIGKGYEQYF. The CDR3 coding sequence is TGTGCCATCGGGAAGGGCTACGAGCAGTACTTC.

The rearrangement joins TRBV5-6 to TRBJ1-5, with 8 bases fitting TRBD1. The V and J ends lost 4 bases and 5 bases, in that order; junction bases with no gene match: 5. The CDR3 is 14 residues long. Germline CDR1 SGHDT, CDR2 YYEEEE. The CDR3 loop is CASSMGQADQPQHF. The CDR3 bases are TGTGCCAGCAGCATGGGACAGGCCGATCAGCCCCAGCATTTT. Together with reference TRBV5-6 and TRBJ1-5, the CDR3 gives the full variable domain: DAGVTQSPTHLIKTRGQQVTLRCSPKSGHDTVSWYQQALGQGPQFIFQYYEEEERQRGNFPDRFSGHQFPNYSSELNVNALLLGDSALYLCASSMGQADQPQHFGDGTRLSIL.

The chain uses TRBV2 and TRBJ1-1; no definite D call. Germline CDR1 SNHLY, CDR2 FYNNEI. Trimming cost V 8 bases and J 4 bases, with 11 bases left between them. The CDR3 has 12 amino acids. The CDR3 bases are TGTGCCAGCGGGGTGGGAGTCACTGAAGCTTTCTTT. Translating it yields CASGVGVTEAFF.

This chain joins TRBV27 and TRBJ1-5; D is possibly TRBD1 (6 bases). This CDR3 has 14 amino acids. V lost 8 bases and J lost 0, with 11 bases in between. The germline CDR1 and CDR2 sequences are MNHEY and SMNVEV (reference sequence). The CDR3 reads CASGGATSNQPQHF. The CDR3 nucleotides are TGTGCCAGCGGGGGGGCTACTAGCAATCAGCCCCAGCATTTT.

This chain uses TRBV15 with TRBJ2-3; TRBD2 aligns across 8 bases. The germline CDR1 and CDR2 sequences are LNHNV and YYDKDF (reference sequence). Germline trimming cut 1 base from V and 6 bases from J; bases unmatched to any gene: 12. The CDR3 contains 17 residues. The CDR3 DNA is TGTGCCACCAGCAGAGTTCCAGCGGGGGTCGTAGCGGATACGCAGTATTTT. Its translation: CATSRVPAGVVADTQYF.

The chain recombines TRBV11-2 with TRBJ1-1, with a weak D call TRBD1 (6 bases). Trimming stripped 1 base from V and 4 bases from J, with 7 bases between. The CDR3 consists of 13 residues. Looked up from germline, CDR1 is SGHAT and CDR2 is FQNNGV. The CDR3 reads CASSLARGTEAFF. The CDR3 nucleotides read TGTGCCAGCAGCTTAGCCAGGGGCACTGAAGCTTTCTTT.

This rearrangement joins TRBV19 to TRBJ2-1; 7 nucleotides match TRBD2. The germline gives CDR1 LNHDA, CDR2 SQIVND (reference sequence). V shed 4 bases, J shed 3 bases, and the junction held 12 bases outside the gene matches. CDR3 length: 17 residues. CDR3 in DNA: TGTGCCAGTAGTACCCCCCCTAGGCTAGCGGACTACAATGAGCAGTTCTTC. This sequence encodes CASSTPPRLADYNEQFF.

The chain is built from TRBV11-2 and TRBJ2-7; 8 nucleotides match TRBD2. CDR1 and CDR2 from the germline V gene are SGHAT and FQNNGV. J was trimmed by 3 bases and V by 5 bases; bases with no gene match: 9. The CDR3 is made up of 15 amino acids. Here the CDR3 reads CASSPYTAGGYEQYF. CDR3 coding DNA: TGTGCCAGCAGCCCCTATACGGCGGGGGGCTACGAGCAGTACTTC.

This chain uses TRBV5-6 with TRBJ1-3; the D gene is possibly TRBD1 (6 bases). Germline CDR1 and CDR2: SGHDT and YYEEEE. There are 14 residues in the CDR3. V lost 5 bases and J lost 0, with 9 bases in between. The CDR3 sequence is CASRRQVSGNTIYF. The DNA of the CDR3 is TGTGCCAGCAGGAGACAGGTCTCTGGAAACACCATATATTTT.

The J gene is TRBJ2-7, the V gene TRBV7-2; 10 positions agree with TRBD2. Germline CDR1 SGHTA, CDR2 FQGNSA. J gave up 2 bases and V 5 bases, and 3 bases lay outside the gene matches. The CDR3 has 14 residues. CDR3 DNA: TGTGCCAGCAGCGCACTAGCGGGAACCTACGAGCAGTACTTC. It codes for CASSALAGTYEQYF. The complete variable domain, with remaining parts taken from reference TRBV7-2 and TRBJ2-7, reads GAGVSQSPSNKVTEKGKDVELRCDPISGHTALYWYRQSLGQGLEFLIYFQGNSAPDKSGLPSDRFSAERTGGSVSTLTIQRTQQEDSAVYLCASSALAGTYEQYFGPGTRLTVT.

This chain links TRBV2 with TRBJ1-6; 10 positions agree with TRBD1. This CDR3 is 14 amino acids long. Losses at the gene ends were 6 bases for V and 5 bases for J; bases not matched to a gene: 1. The germline V gene encodes CDR1 SNHLY and CDR2 FYNNEI. CDR3 in amino acids: CASRDRGNNSPLHF. CDR3 coding DNA: TGTGCCAGCAGGGACAGGGGGAATAATTCACCCCTCCACTTT.

The V gene is TRBV5-6, the J gene TRBJ2-7, with 11 positions matching TRBD2. Germline trimming cut 4 bases from V and 5 bases from J; bases unmatched to any gene: 8. Germline V gives CDR1 SGHDT, CDR2 YYEEEE. The CDR3 is made up of 15 amino acids. Here the CDR3 DNA reads TGTGCCAGCAGCCTAAGACTAGCGGGGATCAACGAGCAGTACTTC. Encoded protein: CASSLRLAGINEQYF.